One and the same sample provided the 4 T cell receptor beta chains below, sequenced in a study of T cell responses to AZD1222 COVID-19 vaccine. The data were produced by immunoSEQ multiplex PCR, yet TCRdb's version contains in-frame clones alone and is incomplete. The data hold some 180,000 clones, with around 90% observed a single time. Sample: peripheral blood, taken on day 0 of AZD1222 vaccination. These receptors all come from an adult in good health.

This clone appeared once. The rearrangement links TRBV30 to TRBJ2-3, with TRBD2 identical over 7 bases. CDR1 is GTSNPN and CDR2 is SVGIG in the germline V gene (reference sequence). Trimming removed 8 bases from V and 3 bases from J; junction bases left unmatched: 11. The CDR3 runs 14 residues. The CDR3, as DNA: TGTGCCGCGGGGCGGGGGATGATGACAGATACGCAGTATTTT. It is translated as CAAGRGMMTDTQYF.

This sequence joins TRBV6-2 or TRBV6-3 and TRBJ2-7; no reliable D call. Germline loops: CDR1 MNHEY, CDR2 SVGEGT. The CDR3 is made up of 11 amino acids. The V and J ends lost 5 bases and 10 bases respectively, with 12 bases between them. The CDR3 here is CASSPRIFQYF. CDR3 DNA: TGTGCCAGCAGTCCCCGGATATTTCAGTACTTC.

This clone was detected once. V is TRBV9 and J is TRBJ1-1; D may be TRBD1 (5 bases). V was pared by 4 bases and J by 10 bases, with 17 bases between. The V gene's germline CDR1 is SGDLS and CDR2 YYNGEE. There are 13 residues in the CDR3. The CDR3 reads CASSPLSGASAFF. The CDR3 nucleotides are TGTGCCAGCAGCCCACTCTCCGGGGCATCAGCTTTCTTT.

Only one count was recorded for this clone. The chain uses TRBV5-1 and TRBJ2-1; D call uncertain. V lost 0 bases and J 5 bases, leaving 12 bases between the germline ends. Germline V gives CDR1 SGHRS, CDR2 YFSETQ. The CDR3 is 15 amino acids. In nucleotides, the CDR3 is TGCGCCAGCAGCTTGGTGGCACAGATTAACAATGAGCAGTTCTTC. Translation gives CASSLVAQINNEQFF.